The 30 T cell receptor beta chains reported below all come from one sample, sequenced in a study of Ad26.COV2.S vaccination and SARS-CoV-2 variants. Only in-frame clones appear in the TCRdb table, and some are missing; sequencing was by immunoSEQ multiplex PCR. Found here are over 130,000 clones, 75% to 90% of them singletons; the top ten hold 4% to 6%. This material consisted of peripheral blood, taken after recovery from COVID-19. These receptors originate from a human donor who had recovered from COVID-19.

V usage is TRBV6-6 and J usage is TRBJ1-1; TRBD1 might be the D (5 bases). CDR1 and CDR2 (germline): MNHNY, SVGAGI (reference sequence). This CDR3 region has 16 residues. Trimming removed 0 bases from V and 2 bases from J, with 13 bases in between. The DNA of the CDR3 is TGTGCCAGCAGTTACTCGAAGGGGCCTAAAAACACTGAAGCTTTCTTT. This encodes CASSYSKGPKNTEAFF.

The J gene is TRBJ1-5, the V gene TRBV5-5; D remains unclear. V dropped 3 bases and J dropped 0 bases, with 16 bases sitting between them. Germline CDR1 is SGHKS and CDR2 is YYEKEE (reference sequence). CDR3 length equals 17 residues. In DNA, the CDR3 is TGTGCCAGCAGCTCACGCGGCGGAGACGATAGCAATCAGCCCCAGCATTTT. Translated, it gives CASSSRGGDDSNQPQHF.

This clone has a single count. The chain joins TRBV6-2 or TRBV6-3 to TRBJ2-3; 10 bases map to TRBD2. The CDR3 is 17 amino acids. V dropped 2 bases and J dropped 5; count of bases not matched to a gene: 10. From germline, CDR1 is MNHEY and CDR2 SVGEGT. The CDR3, as DNA: TGTGCCAGCAGTTACCCGTACCTAGCGGGGGTACAAGATACGCAGTATTTT. Translated: CASSYPYLAGVQDTQYF.

The chain has TRBV19 and TRBJ1-1; D not resolved. CDR1 and CDR2 from the germline V gene are LNHDA and SQIVND (reference sequence). The CDR3 extends over 14 amino acids. Between the trimmed V and J ends, which lost 2 bases and 1 base, there was a span of 8 bases. The CDR3 DNA sequence: TGTGCCAGTAGTATACTGGGAACGAACACTGAAGCTTTCTTT. It yields the protein CASSILGTNTEAFF. The full variable domain, in which reference TRBV19 and TRBJ1-1 provide the parts outside the CDR3, is DGGITQSPKYLFRKEGQNVTLSCEQNLNHDAMYWYRQDPGQGLRLIYYSQIVNDFQKGDIAEGYSVSREKKESFPLTVTSAQKNPTAFYLCASSILGTNTEAFFGQGTRLTVV.

This clone came up once. CDR3 DNA sequence: TGTGCCAGCAGCTTTGGCGCCAGGACTGGTGAAAAACTGTTTTTT. This codes for CASSFGARTGEKLFF. The J gene is TRBJ1-4, the V gene TRBV11-2; D uncertain. V was pared by 3 bases and J by 7 bases, with 15 bases between. The CDR3 extends over 15 amino acids. Germline lookup yields CDR1 SGHAT and CDR2 FQNNGV.

The rearrangement uses TRBV19 and TRBJ2-3; 14 nucleotides line up with TRBD2. J was trimmed by 3 bases and V by 4 bases; bases with no gene match: 3. The CDR3 loop spans 16 amino acids. Looked up from germline, CDR1 is LNHDA and CDR2 is SQIVND (reference sequence). The CDR3: CASSRTSGGLTDTQYF. The CDR3 DNA is TGTGCCAGTAGTAGGACTAGCGGGGGGTTGACAGATACGCAGTATTTT.

This clone was detected once. The V and J genes are TRBV11-2 and TRBJ1-5; D not certain. Germline V lookup: CDR1 SGHAT, CDR2 FQNNGV. This CDR3 is built from 13 residues. The V end was cut by 2 bases, the J end by 4 bases, with 6 bases between. The CDR3 sequence is CASSLRVNQPQHF. The DNA of the CDR3 is TGTGCCAGCAGCTTAAGAGTGAATCAGCCCCAGCATTTT. Full variable domain (rest looked up from reference TRBV11-2 and TRBJ1-5): EAGVAQSPRYKIIEKRQSVAFWCNPISGHATLYWYQQILGQGPKLLIQFQNNGVVDDSQLPKDRFSAERLKGVDSTLKIQPAKLEDSAVYLCASSLRVNQPQHFGDGTRLSIL.

This clone was found a few times. The J gene is TRBJ1-2, the V gene TRBV28; D gene uncertain. V lost 2 bases to trimming and J lost 5 bases, with 15 bases between them. Germline V gives CDR1 MDHEN, CDR2 SYDVKM. The CDR3 covers 15 residues. The CDR3 loop is CASSLNRVGLYGYTF. For the CDR3, the DNA is TGTGCCAGCAGTTTAAACCGGGTTGGCTTATATGGCTACACCTTC.

V is TRBV6-5 and J is TRBJ1-1, with D unclear. The germline V gene has CDR1 MNHEY and CDR2 SVGAGI. The germline V and J ends were trimmed by 6 bases and 5 bases, with 13 bases remaining between them. CDR3 size: 13 residues. CDR3 region: CASSYAGGTEAFF. Here the CDR3 DNA reads TGTGCCAGCAGCTACGCTGGAGGGACTGAAGCTTTCTTT.

The rearrangement uses TRBV3-1 (or the pseudogene TRBV3-2) and TRBJ1-2; unclear D gene. V lost 4 bases and J 0 bases, leaving 12 bases between the germline ends. The CDR3 loop spans 15 amino acids. Germline V gene data show CDR1 as LGHDT and CDR2 as YNNKEL (reference sequence). The CDR3: CASSLNGRTNYGYTF. As DNA, the CDR3 is TGTGCCAGCAGCCTCAACGGACGGACTAACTATGGCTACACCTTC.

The CDR3 DNA follows: TGCGCCAGCAGTGAGTCATTTAGCGGGGGGTTGGGACGGGAGTTCTTC. It specifies CASSESFSGGLGREFF. This chain connects TRBV10-1 to TRBJ2-1; TRBD2 matches at 10 bases. The V gene's germline CDR1 is WNHNN and CDR2 SYGVQD (reference sequence). This CDR3 region has 16 residues. V shed 0 bases and J 14 bases; nucleotides not matched to a gene: 13.

The rearrangement joins TRBV20-1 to TRBJ2-1; D gene unclear. Germline assignment: CDR1 DFQATT and CDR2 SNEGSKA (reference sequence). This CDR3 region has 13 residues. V dropped 3 bases and J dropped 0 bases, with 6 bases sitting between them. The DNA for the CDR3 is TGCAGTGCTAGTGGCCTCTCCTACAATGAGCAGTTCTTC. It encodes CSASGLSYNEQFF.

The rearrangement joins TRBV15 to TRBJ2-1; 9 bases map to TRBD1. CDR1 and CDR2 from the germline V gene are LNHNV and YYDKDF (reference sequence). This CDR3 contains 16 residues. After removal of 5 bases from V and 0 bases from J, the junction contained 5 bases not matched to a gene. CDR3 sequence reads: CATSRLGQGSYNEQFF. In nucleotides, the CDR3 is TGTGCCACCAGCCGCCTGGGACAGGGCTCCTACAATGAGCAGTTCTTC.

The genes are TRBV5-8 and TRBJ2-4, with 7 bases that match TRBD1. Trimming at V came to 0 bases and at J to 13 bases, leaving 4 bases not matched to a gene. This CDR3 spans 12 amino acids. The germline gives CDR1 SGHTS, CDR2 YDEGEE. The DNA of the CDR3 is TGTGCCAGCAGCTTGGAAGGGGACAGACAGTACTTC. This sequence encodes CASSLEGDRQYF. The whole variable domain, filled in from reference TRBV5-8 and TRBJ2-4, reads EAGVTQSPTHLIKTRGQQATLRCSPISGHTSVYWYQQALGLGLQFLLWYDEGEERNRGNFPPRFSGRQFPNYSSELNVNALELEDSALYLCASSLEGDRQYFGAGTRLSVL.

The chain couples TRBV5-4 to TRBJ2-7, with D perhaps matching TRBD1 (7 bases). There are 16 residues in the CDR3. CDR1 and CDR2 from the germline V gene are SGHNT and YYREEE (reference sequence). Deletions cut 4 bases from V and 4 bases from J, with 21 bases between. The CDR3 sequence is CASSPGSGQARYEQYF. The CDR3 nucleotides are TGTGCCAGCAGCCCCGGGAGCGGACAGGCTCGTTACGAGCAGTACTTC.

This chain uses TRBV6-5 with TRBJ1-2, with 8 bases that match TRBD1. CDR3 length: 13 residues. Trimming cost V 6 bases and J 5 bases; bases outside gene matches: 5. CDR1 is MNHEY, CDR2 SVGAGI, per germline. CDR3 amino acids: CASSQGAWYGYTF. CDR3 nucleotide sequence: TGTGCCAGCAGCCAGGGGGCCTGGTATGGCTACACCTTC.

The chain uses TRBV12-3 or TRBV12-4 and TRBJ1-1; TRBD1 might be the D (6 bases). V shed 6 bases and J shed 5 bases, with 13 bases lying between them. The CDR3 totals 13 residues. The CDR3 loop is CASRDSLGTEAFF. DNA of the CDR3: TGTGCCAGCAGGGACAGCCTAGGGACTGAAGCTTTCTTT.

The chain uses TRBV25-1 and TRBJ1-4; D remains unclear. V gave up 5 bases and J gave up 6 bases, with 13 bases separating them. CDR3 length equals 14 residues. Germline CDR1 MGHDK, CDR2 SYGVNS. The CDR3 region has the DNA TGTGCCAGCAGTTTACCAAACCCATATGAAAAACTGTTTTTT. It translates to CASSLPNPYEKLFF.

V is TRBV3-1 (or the pseudogene TRBV3-2) and J is TRBJ1-6; possibly TRBD1 for D (5 bases). Germline CDR1 and CDR2: LGHDT and YNNKEL (reference sequence). The CDR3 contains 12 residues. V gave up 3 bases and J gave up 10 bases, with 7 bases separating them. The CDR3 DNA reads as TGTGCCAGCAGCCACGGGGGATCACCCCTCCACTTT. This codes for CASSHGGSPLHF.

V and J are TRBV6-2 or TRBV6-3 and TRBJ2-7; D gene uncertain. Germline-derived CDR1 and CDR2 are MNHEY and SVGEGT. V dropped 1 base and J dropped 1 base, with 8 bases sitting between them. CDR3 length: 14 amino acids. The CDR3 region has the DNA TGTGCCAGCAGTTACTTTCTCCGTTCCTACGAGCAGTACTTC. It is translated as CASSYFLRSYEQYF.

The genes are TRBV7-6 and TRBJ1-2; D remains unclear. V was trimmed by 0 bases and J by 8 bases, leaving 10 bases between them. The CDR3 is 13 amino acids. Germline CDR1 and CDR2: SGHVS and FNYEAQ. CDR3 bases: TGTGCCAGCAGCTTAGCGGGCAGTAAGGGCTACACCTTC. Protein sequence: CASSLAGSKGYTF.

The rearrangement links TRBV3-1 (or the pseudogene TRBV3-2) to TRBJ1-2; 9 nucleotides match TRBD1. The CDR3 has 16 residues. The germline gives CDR1 LGHDT, CDR2 YNNKEL (reference sequence). The ends lost 4 bases at V and 0 bases at J; junction bases unmatched: 6. CDR3 DNA sequence: TGTGCCAGCAGCCTTACGGGGACAGGGACTAACTATGGCTACACCTTC. It yields the protein CASSLTGTGTNYGYTF.

Comments on this clone: The junction shows a germline mismatch at one end, possibly a read error. This CDR3 is CASTYTEAFF. DNA for the CDR3: TGTGCTAGCACTTACACTGAAGCTTTCTTT. The V call is TRBV7-7, the J call TRBJ1-1; D gene unclear. The CDR3 is 10 amino acids. Looked up from germline, CDR1 is SSHAT and CDR2 is FNYEAQ (reference sequence).

This sequence joins TRBV27 and TRBJ1-1; 10 bases are shared with TRBD1. Germline assignment: CDR1 MNHEY and CDR2 SMNVEV (reference sequence). The CDR3 is made up of 17 amino acids. Trimming took 10 bases from V and 4 from J; bases not matched to a gene: 18. The CDR3 region is CATRTRDRGTRGTEAFF. CDR3 bases: TGTGCCACCAGAACCCGGGACAGGGGCACGAGGGGCACTGAAGCTTTCTTT.

J is TRBJ2-1 and V is TRBV7-9, with D unresolved. Trimming shortened V by 4 bases and J by 10 bases, and 8 bases separated the two germline ends. CDR1 SEHNR and CDR2 FQNEAQ come from the germline V gene (reference sequence). The CDR3 is 11 amino acids. The CDR3 here is CASSYAWEQFF. In DNA, the CDR3 is TGTGCCAGCAGCTACGCCTGGGAGCAGTTCTTC.

The V and J genes are TRBV5-4 and TRBJ2-3; 10 bases map to TRBD2. CDR1 is SGHNT, CDR2 YYREEE, per germline (reference sequence). V gave up 3 bases and J gave up 3 bases; unmatched junction bases: 4. The CDR3 is made up of 15 amino acids. The CDR3, as DNA: TGTGCCAGCAGCTCGGGACTAGCGAGTACAGATACGCAGTATTTT. Its translation is CASSSGLASTDTQYF.

V and J are TRBV6-5 and TRBJ1-1; possibly TRBD1 for D (5 bases). Germline V lookup: CDR1 MNHEY, CDR2 SVGAGI. This CDR3 region has 15 residues. Deletions cut 2 bases from V and 0 bases from J, with 10 bases between. CDR3 protein: CASSYLGPMNTEAFF. CDR3 in DNA: TGTGCCAGCAGTTACCTGGGACCTATGAACACTGAAGCTTTCTTT.

This sequence joins TRBV5-1 and TRBJ2-7; weak D call: TRBD2 (6 bases). CDR3 size: 14 residues. Trimming took 3 bases from V and 4 from J, leaving 14 bases between them. The germline CDR1 and CDR2 sequences are SGHRS and YFSETQ. The CDR3 coding sequence is TGCGCCAGCAGCTCGCGGGACCGCTCATACGAGCAGTACTTC. It codes for CASSSRDRSYEQYF.

The rearrangement uses TRBV28 and TRBJ1-1; 9 bases are a match to TRBD1. This CDR3 has 16 residues. Germline V gene sequence: CDR1 MDHEN, CDR2 SYDVKM. The V segment lost 6 bases and the J segment 0 bases; nucleotides outside the gene matches: 8. The CDR3 sequence: CASRLWGQGMNTEAFF. The CDR3 DNA follows: TGTGCCAGCAGACTTTGGGGACAGGGCATGAACACTGAAGCTTTCTTT.

The chain combines TRBV7-2 with TRBJ2-4; the D is unclear. The germline V and J ends were trimmed by 4 bases and 6 bases, with 7 bases remaining between them. Germline CDR1 is SGHTA and CDR2 is FQGNSA. The CDR3 contains 12 residues. This CDR3 is CASSYITNIQYF. DNA of the CDR3: TGTGCCAGCAGCTACATAACAAACATTCAGTACTTC.